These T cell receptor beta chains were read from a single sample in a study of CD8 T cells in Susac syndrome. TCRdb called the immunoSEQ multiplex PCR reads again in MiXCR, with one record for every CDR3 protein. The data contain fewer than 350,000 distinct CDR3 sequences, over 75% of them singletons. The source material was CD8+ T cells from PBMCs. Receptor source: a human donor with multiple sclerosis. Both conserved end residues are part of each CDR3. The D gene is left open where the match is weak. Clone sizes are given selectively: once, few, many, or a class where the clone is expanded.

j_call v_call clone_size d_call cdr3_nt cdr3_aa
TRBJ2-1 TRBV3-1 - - TGTGCCAGCAGCCAAGAGGCGTGGCAATCCTACAATGAGCAGTTCTTC CASSQEAWQSYNEQFF
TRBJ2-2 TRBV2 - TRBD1 TGTGCCAGCAGTGCAGGGGGTGGTGTTCTCGGGGAGCTGTTTTTT CASSAGGGVLGELFF
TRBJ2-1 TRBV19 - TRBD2 TGTGCCAGTAGTATACTAGCGGGACTATACAATGAGCAGTTCTTC CASSILAGLYNEQFF
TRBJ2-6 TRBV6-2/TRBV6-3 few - TGTGCCAGCAGTTACAACTCTGGGGCCAACGTCCTGACTTTC CASSYNSGANVLTF
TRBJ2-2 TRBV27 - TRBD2 TGTGCCAGCAGTTTGGGGGAGGGGACCGGGGAGCTGTTTTTT CASSLGEGTGELFF
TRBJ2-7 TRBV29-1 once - TGCAGCGTTGAGACAGAATCCTACGAGCAGTACTTC CSVETESYEQYF
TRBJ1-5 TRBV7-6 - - TGTGCCAGCAGCTTAGTAGGGGTGGATCAGCCCCAGCATTTT CASSLVGVDQPQHF
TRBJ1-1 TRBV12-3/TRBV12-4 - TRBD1 TGTGCCAGCAGTTGGACAGGGAGGGGCACTGAAGCTTTCTTT CASSWTGRGTEAFF
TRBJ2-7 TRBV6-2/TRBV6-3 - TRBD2 TGTGCCAGCAGTCCGCGGGGGAAAACCTACGAGCAGTACTTC CASSPRGKTYEQYF
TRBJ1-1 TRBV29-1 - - TGCAGCGTTCGACAAATGAACACTGAAGCTTTCTTT CSVRQMNTEAFF
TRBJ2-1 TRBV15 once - TGTGCCACCAGCAGAGGTGGGGGAAGCCCCTACAATGAGCAGTTCTTC CATSRGGGSPYNEQFF
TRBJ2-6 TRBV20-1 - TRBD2 TGCAGTGCGGAAAGCGGGGGGGCCTCTGGGGCCAACGTCCTGACTTTC CSAESGGASGANVLTF
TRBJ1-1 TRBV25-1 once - TGTGCCAGCAGTAGACCCGGGACATTCAACACTGAAGCTTTCTTT CASSRPGTFNTEAFF
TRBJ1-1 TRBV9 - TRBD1 TGTGCCAGCAGCGTAGGCGGCAGGGGGCGAGCTGAAGCTTTCTTT CASSVGGRGRAEAFF
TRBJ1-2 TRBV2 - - TGTGCCAGCCAGGCGACAGGTGCAACTAACTATGGCTACACCTTC CASQATGATNYGYTF
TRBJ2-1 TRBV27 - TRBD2 TGTGCCAGCAGTTTATTAGCGGGGGGGGTCGGTGAGCAGTTCTTC CASSLLAGGVGEQFF
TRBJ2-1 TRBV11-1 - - TGTGCCAGCAGCTTAGGTCTCTCCAGGGGCTTTGGGAATGAGCAGTTCTTC CASSLGLSRGFGNEQFF
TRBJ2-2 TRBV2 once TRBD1 TGTGCCAGCAGTGACGTGACAGGGGAGGCAAACACCGGGGAGCTGTTTTTT CASSDVTGEANTGELFF
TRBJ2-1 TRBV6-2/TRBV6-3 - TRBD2 TGTGCCAGCAGAACTAGCGGGAGAGCTATCAATGAGCAGTTCTTC CASRTSGRAINEQFF
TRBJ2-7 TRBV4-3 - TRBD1 TGCGCCAGCAGCCAAGACCCGGGACAGATTGAAGGCGAGCAGTACTTC CASSQDPGQIEGEQYF
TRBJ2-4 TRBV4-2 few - TGTGCCAGCAGCCAAGCTCGGTATCCCCCTCCAGCCAAAAACATTCAGTACTTC CASSQARYPPPAKNIQYF
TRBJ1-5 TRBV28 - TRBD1 TGTGCCAGCAGTTTTCAGGGGGCCGGGAATCAGCCCCAGCATTTT CASSFQGAGNQPQHF
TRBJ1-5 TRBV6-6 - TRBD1 TGTGCCAGCAGCCCCGACAGGGGATATCAGCCCCAGCATTTT CASSPDRGYQPQHF
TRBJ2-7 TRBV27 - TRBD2 TGTGCCAGCAGTCCCGGGACTAGCCCCCTAATGGCCTACGAGCAGTACTTC CASSPGTSPLMAYEQYF
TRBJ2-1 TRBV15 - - TGTGCCACCAGCAGAGATTTTTGGAATGAGCAGTTCTTC CATSRDFWNEQFF
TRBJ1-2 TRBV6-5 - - TGTGCCAGCAGGCCAGGGTCCAGGGTAGTTTATGGCTACACCTTC CASRPGSRVVYGYTF
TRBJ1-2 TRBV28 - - TGTGCCAGCAGTTTTGCCACAGTTGACTATGGCTACACCTTC CASSFATVDYGYTF
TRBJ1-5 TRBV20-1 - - TGCAGTGCTAGAGATCGGATGACAGGAAGCAATCAGCCCCAGCATTTT CSARDRMTGSNQPQHF
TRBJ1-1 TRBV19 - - TGTGCCAGTAGTATACACGGTGAAGCTTTCTTT CASSIHGEAFF
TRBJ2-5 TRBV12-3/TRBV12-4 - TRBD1 TGTGCCAGCAGTTTGACAGGGGGCGAGGTCAAGACCCAGTACTTC CASSLTGGEVKTQYF
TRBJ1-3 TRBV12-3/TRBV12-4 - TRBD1 TGTGCCAGCAGTCAAGGGACAGGCCCACCGCCATCTGGAAACACCATATATTTT CASSQGTGPPPSGNTIYF
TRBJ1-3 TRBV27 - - TGTGCCAGCAGTTACGGGGGAGGGGCTGGAAACACCATATATTTT CASSYGGGAGNTIYF
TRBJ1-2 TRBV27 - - TGTGCCAGCAGTTTATCTACAGCATCTAACTATGGCTACACCTTC CASSLSTASNYGYTF
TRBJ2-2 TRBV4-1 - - TGCGCCAGCAGCCAACGACCCGCCCCAGCCGGGGAGCTGTTTTTT CASSQRPAPAGELFF
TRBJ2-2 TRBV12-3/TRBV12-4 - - TGTGCCAGCAGTTTGTCAGCGGCCGGGGAGCTGTTTTTT CASSLSAAGELFF
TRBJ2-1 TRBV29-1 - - TGCAGCGCACGCGACCCGTACAGCTCCTACAATGAGCAGTTCTTC CSARDPYSSYNEQFF
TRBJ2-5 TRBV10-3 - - TGTGCCATTGGCGATGGAGGACTTAGGGCGGGCGAGACCCAGTACTTC CAIGDGGLRAGETQYF
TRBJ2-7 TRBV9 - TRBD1 TGTGCCAGCAGCGTAGGTGGGACAGGGATCGACGAGCAGTACTTC CASSVGGTGIDEQYF
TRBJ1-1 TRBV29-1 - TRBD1 TGCAGCGTTGAAGGGGGACAGTTCGCATTAGGAGCTTTCTTT CSVEGGQFALGAFF
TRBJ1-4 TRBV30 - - TGTGCCTGGGCGGACCCTGGGGAAAAACTGTTTTTT CAWADPGEKLFF
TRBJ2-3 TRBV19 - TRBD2 TGTGCCAGTACCTCCCCTAGCGGGGCCACAGATACGCAGTATTTT CASTSPSGATDTQYF
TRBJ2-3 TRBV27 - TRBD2 TGTGCCAGCAGGGGACTAGCGGGAGGGCCGGGCACAGATACGCAGTATTTT CASRGLAGGPGTDTQYF
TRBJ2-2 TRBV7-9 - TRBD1 TGTGCCAGCAGCCCCCGGGACAGGAAAACCGGGGAGCTGTTTTTT CASSPRDRKTGELFF
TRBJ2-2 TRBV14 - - TGTGCCAGCAGCCAAGATGTGAAAGCCTTTAACACCGGGGAGCTGTTTTTT CASSQDVKAFNTGELFF
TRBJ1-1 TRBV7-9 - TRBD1 TGTGCCAGCAGCTTATGGACAGGGGGCAATGAAGCTTTCTTT CASSLWTGGNEAFF
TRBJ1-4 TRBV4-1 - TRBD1 TGCGCCAGCAGCCAAGAAACAGGGGGCCTTTTTGGAGATGAAAAACTGTTTTTT CASSQETGGLFGDEKLFF
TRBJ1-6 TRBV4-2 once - TGTGCCAGCAGCCAAGAGTCAGGGCTCCTTAATTCACCCCTCCACTTT CASSQESGLLNSPLHF
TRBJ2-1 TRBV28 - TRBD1 TGTGCCAATTCCGGGACAGGTTCCTACAATGAGCAGTTCTTC CANSGTGSYNEQFF
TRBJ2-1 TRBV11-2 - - TGTGCCAGCAGCTTAGGAGCCCCGGCCCCCTACAATGAGCAGTTCTTC CASSLGAPAPYNEQFF
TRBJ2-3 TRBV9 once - TGTGCCAGCAGCGTAGTGGCTTCGGTGGCAGATACGCAGTATTTT CASSVVASVADTQYF
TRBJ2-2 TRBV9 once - TGTGCCAGCAGCCCCCATACCGGGGAGCTGTTTTTT CASSPHTGELFF
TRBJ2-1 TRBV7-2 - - TGTGCCAGCAGCTTAGCGGGGAGACCCGGCAATGAGCAGTTCTTC CASSLAGRPGNEQFF
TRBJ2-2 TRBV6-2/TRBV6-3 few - TGTGCCAGCAGTTACAGGGACGCCGGGGAGCTGTTTTTT CASSYRDAGELFF